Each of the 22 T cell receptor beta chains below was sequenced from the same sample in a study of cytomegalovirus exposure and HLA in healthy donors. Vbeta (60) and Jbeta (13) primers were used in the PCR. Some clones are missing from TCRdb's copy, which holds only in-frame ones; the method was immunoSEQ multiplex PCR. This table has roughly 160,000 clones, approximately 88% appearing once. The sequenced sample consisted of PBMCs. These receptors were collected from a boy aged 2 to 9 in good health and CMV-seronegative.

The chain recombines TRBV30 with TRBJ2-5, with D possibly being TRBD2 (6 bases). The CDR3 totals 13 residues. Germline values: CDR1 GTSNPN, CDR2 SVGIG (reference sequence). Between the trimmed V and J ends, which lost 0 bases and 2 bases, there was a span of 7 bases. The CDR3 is CAWSVGLQETQYF. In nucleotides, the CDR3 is TGTGCCTGGAGTGTGGGACTTCAAGAGACCCAGTACTTC.

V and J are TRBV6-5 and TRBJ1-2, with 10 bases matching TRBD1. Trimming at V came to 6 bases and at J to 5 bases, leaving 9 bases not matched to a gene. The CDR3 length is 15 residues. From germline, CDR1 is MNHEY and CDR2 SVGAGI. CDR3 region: CASSTPGQGKYGYTF. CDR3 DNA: TGTGCCAGCAGCACACCGGGACAGGGGAAATATGGCTACACCTTC.

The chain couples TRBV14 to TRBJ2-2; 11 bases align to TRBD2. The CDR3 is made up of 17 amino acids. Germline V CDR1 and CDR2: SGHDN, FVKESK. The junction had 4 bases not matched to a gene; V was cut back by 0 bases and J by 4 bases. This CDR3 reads CASSQDLAGGGTGELFF. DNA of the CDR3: TGTGCCAGCAGCCAAGATCTAGCGGGAGGCGGCACCGGGGAGCTGTTTTTT. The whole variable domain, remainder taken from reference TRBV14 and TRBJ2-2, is EAGVTQFPSHSVIEKGQTVTLRCDPISGHDNLYWYRRVMGKEIKFLLHFVKESKQDESGMPNNRFLAERTGGTYSTLKVQPAELEDSGVYFCASSQDLAGGGTGELFFGEGSRLTVL.

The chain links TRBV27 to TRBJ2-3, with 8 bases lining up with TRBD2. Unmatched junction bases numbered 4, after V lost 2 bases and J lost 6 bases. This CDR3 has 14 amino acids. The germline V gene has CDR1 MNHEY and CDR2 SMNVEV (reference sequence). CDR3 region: CASSLGGGGDTQYF. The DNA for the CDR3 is TGTGCCAGCAGTTTAGGCGGCGGGGGGGATACGCAGTATTTT.

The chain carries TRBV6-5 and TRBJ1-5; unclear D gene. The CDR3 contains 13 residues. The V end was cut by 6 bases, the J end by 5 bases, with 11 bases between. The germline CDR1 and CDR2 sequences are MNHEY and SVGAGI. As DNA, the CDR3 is TGTGCCAGCAGCCCCGAGGCCGATCAGCCCCAGCATTTT. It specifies CASSPEADQPQHF.

The CDR3 loop is CSVGGGPNTGELFF. In DNA form, the CDR3 reads TGCAGCGTAGGCGGGGGACCCAACACCGGGGAGCTGTTTTTT. This chain joins TRBV29-1 and TRBJ2-2, with 7 bases aligning to TRBD2. With 6 bases clipped from V and 2 bases from J, the junction kept 6 bases outside the gene matches. Germline V gives CDR1 SQVTM, CDR2 ANQGSEA. CDR3 length equals 14 residues.

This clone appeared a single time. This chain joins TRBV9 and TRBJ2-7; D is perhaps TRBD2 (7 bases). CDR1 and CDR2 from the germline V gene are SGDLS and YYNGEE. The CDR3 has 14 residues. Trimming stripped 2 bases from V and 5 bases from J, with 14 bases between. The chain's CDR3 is CASSVDSGGDEQYF. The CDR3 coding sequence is TGTGCCAGCAGCGTCGACTCGGGGGGCGACGAGCAGTACTTC. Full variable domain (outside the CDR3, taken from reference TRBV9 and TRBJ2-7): DSGVTQTPKHLITATGQRVTLRCSPRSGDLSVYWYQQSLDQGLQFLIQYYNGEERAKGNILERFSAQQFPDLHSELNLSSLELGDSALYFCASSVDSGGDEQYFGPGTRLTVT.

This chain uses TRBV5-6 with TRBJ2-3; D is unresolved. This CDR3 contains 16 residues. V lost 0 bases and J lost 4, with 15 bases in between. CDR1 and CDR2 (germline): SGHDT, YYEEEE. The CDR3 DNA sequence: TGTGCCAGCAGCTTGGCGGCGGTAGATCGCTCAGATACGCAGTATTTT. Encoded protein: CASSLAAVDRSDTQYF. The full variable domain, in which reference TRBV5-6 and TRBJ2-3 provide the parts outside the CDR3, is DAGVTQSPTHLIKTRGQQVTLRCSPKSGHDTVSWYQQALGQGPQFIFQYYEEEERQRGNFPDRFSGHQFPNYSSELNVNALLLGDSALYLCASSLAAVDRSDTQYFGPGTRLTVL.

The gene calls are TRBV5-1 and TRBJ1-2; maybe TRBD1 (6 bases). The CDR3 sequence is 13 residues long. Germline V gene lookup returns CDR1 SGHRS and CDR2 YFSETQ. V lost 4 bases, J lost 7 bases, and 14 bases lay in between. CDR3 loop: CASSRGGQSGYTF. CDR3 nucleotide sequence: TGCGCCAGCAGCAGGGGGGGCCAAAGTGGCTACACCTTC. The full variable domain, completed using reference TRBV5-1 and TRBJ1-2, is KAGVTQTPRYLIKTRGQQVTLSCSPISGHRSVSWYQQTPGQGLQFLFEYFSETQRNKGNFPGRFSGRQFSNSRSEMNVSTLELGDSALYLCASSRGGQSGYTFGSGTRLTVV.

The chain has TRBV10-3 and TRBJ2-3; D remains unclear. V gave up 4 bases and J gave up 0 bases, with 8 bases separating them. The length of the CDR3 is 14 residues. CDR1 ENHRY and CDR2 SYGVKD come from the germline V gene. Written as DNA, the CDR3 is TGTGCCATCAGTGCTCCGGGTAGCACAGATACGCAGTATTTT. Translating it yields CAISAPGSTDTQYF.

In nucleotides, the CDR3 is TGTGCCAGCTCACGGGACAGCCTGAATTCGAACACCGGGGAGCTGTTTTTT. This gives the protein CASSRDSLNSNTGELFF. The chain links TRBV18 to TRBJ2-2; 7 positions match TRBD1. The V gene's germline CDR1 is KGHSH and CDR2 LQKENI. The CDR3 is 17 residues long. The V and J ends lost 4 bases and 0 bases, in that order; junction bases with no gene match: 8. Variable domain in full (rest from reference TRBV18 and TRBJ2-2): NAGVMQNPRHLVRRRGQEARLRCSPMKGHSHVYWYRQLPEEGLKFMVYLQKENIIDESGMPKERFSAEFPKEGPSILRIQQVVRGDSAAYFCASSRDSLNSNTGELFFGEGSRLTVL.

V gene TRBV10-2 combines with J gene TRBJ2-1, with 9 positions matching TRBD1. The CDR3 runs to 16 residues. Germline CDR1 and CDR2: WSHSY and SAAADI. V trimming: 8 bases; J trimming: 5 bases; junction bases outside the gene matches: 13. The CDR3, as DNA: TGCGCCAGCCCAGGGATCTGGACAGGGGAGGACAATGAGCAGTTCTTC. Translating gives CASPGIWTGEDNEQFF.

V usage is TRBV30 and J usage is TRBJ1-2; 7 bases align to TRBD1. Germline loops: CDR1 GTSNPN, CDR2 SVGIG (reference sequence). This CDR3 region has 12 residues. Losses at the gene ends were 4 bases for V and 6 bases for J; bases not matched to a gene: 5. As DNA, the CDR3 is TGTGCCTGGAAGGAGGGGGCACATGGCTACACCTTC. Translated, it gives CAWKEGAHGYTF. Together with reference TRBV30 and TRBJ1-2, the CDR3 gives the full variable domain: SQTIHQWPATLVQPVGSPLSLECTVEGTSNPNLYWYRQAAGRGLQLLFYSVGIGQISSEVPQNLSASRPQDRQFILSSKKLLLSDSGFYLCAWKEGAHGYTFGSGTRLTVV.

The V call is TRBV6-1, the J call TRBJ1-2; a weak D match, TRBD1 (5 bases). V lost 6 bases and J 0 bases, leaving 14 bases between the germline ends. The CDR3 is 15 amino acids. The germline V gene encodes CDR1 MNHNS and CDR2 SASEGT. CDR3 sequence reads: CASSLHRIANYGYTF. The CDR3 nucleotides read TGTGCCAGCAGCTTACACAGGATAGCTAACTATGGCTACACCTTC.

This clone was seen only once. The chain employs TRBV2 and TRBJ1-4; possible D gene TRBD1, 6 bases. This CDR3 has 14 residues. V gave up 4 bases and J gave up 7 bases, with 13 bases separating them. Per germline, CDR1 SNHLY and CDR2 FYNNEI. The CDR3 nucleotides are TGTGCCAGCAGTGCAGGGGATCTCCGTGAAAAACTGTTTTTT. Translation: CASSAGDLREKLFF.

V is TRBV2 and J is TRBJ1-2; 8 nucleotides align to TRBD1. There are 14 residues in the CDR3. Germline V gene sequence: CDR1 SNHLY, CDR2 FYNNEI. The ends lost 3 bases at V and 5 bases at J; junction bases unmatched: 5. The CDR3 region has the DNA TGTGCCAGCAGTGATGGCCAGGGGGCTTATGGCTACACCTTC. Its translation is CASSDGQGAYGYTF.

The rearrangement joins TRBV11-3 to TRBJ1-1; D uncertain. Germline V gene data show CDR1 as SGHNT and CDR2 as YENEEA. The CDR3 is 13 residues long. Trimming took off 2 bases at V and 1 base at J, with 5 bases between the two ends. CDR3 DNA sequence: TGTGCCAGCAGCTTAAGACAGAACACTGAAGCTTTCTTT. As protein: CASSLRQNTEAFF.

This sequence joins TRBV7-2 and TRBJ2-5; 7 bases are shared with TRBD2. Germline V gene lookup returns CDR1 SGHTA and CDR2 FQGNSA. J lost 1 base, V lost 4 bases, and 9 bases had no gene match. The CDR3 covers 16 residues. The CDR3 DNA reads TGTGCCAGCAGCTCGCCGCGCGGGGGAAGCCAAGAGACCCAGTACTTC. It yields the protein CASSSPRGGSQETQYF.

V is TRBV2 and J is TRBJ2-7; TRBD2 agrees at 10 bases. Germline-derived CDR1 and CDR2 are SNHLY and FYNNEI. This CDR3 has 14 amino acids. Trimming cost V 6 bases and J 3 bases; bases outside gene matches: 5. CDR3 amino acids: CASSPLAGDYEQYF. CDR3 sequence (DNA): TGTGCCAGCAGCCCCCTAGCGGGAGACTACGAGCAGTACTTC.

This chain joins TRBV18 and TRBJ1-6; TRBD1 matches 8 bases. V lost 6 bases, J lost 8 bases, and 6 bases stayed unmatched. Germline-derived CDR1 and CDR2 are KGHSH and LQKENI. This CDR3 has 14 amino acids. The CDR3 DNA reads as TGTGCCAGCTCTCAACAGGGGGGAGATTCACCCCTCCACTTT. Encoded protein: CASSQQGGDSPLHF.

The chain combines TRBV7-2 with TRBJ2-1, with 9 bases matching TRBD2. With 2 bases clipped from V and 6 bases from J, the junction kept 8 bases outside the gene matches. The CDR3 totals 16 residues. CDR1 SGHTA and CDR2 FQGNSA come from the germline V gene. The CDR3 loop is CASSLRLAGIGNEQFF. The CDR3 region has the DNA TGTGCCAGCAGCTTAAGGCTAGCGGGAATAGGCAATGAGCAGTTCTTC.

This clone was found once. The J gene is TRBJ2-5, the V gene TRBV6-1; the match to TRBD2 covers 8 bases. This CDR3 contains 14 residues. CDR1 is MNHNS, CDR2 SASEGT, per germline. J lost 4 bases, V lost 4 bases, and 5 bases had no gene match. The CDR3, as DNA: TGTGCCAGCAGTGGAGGACTAGCCTCAGAGACCCAGTACTTC. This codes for CASSGGLASETQYF.